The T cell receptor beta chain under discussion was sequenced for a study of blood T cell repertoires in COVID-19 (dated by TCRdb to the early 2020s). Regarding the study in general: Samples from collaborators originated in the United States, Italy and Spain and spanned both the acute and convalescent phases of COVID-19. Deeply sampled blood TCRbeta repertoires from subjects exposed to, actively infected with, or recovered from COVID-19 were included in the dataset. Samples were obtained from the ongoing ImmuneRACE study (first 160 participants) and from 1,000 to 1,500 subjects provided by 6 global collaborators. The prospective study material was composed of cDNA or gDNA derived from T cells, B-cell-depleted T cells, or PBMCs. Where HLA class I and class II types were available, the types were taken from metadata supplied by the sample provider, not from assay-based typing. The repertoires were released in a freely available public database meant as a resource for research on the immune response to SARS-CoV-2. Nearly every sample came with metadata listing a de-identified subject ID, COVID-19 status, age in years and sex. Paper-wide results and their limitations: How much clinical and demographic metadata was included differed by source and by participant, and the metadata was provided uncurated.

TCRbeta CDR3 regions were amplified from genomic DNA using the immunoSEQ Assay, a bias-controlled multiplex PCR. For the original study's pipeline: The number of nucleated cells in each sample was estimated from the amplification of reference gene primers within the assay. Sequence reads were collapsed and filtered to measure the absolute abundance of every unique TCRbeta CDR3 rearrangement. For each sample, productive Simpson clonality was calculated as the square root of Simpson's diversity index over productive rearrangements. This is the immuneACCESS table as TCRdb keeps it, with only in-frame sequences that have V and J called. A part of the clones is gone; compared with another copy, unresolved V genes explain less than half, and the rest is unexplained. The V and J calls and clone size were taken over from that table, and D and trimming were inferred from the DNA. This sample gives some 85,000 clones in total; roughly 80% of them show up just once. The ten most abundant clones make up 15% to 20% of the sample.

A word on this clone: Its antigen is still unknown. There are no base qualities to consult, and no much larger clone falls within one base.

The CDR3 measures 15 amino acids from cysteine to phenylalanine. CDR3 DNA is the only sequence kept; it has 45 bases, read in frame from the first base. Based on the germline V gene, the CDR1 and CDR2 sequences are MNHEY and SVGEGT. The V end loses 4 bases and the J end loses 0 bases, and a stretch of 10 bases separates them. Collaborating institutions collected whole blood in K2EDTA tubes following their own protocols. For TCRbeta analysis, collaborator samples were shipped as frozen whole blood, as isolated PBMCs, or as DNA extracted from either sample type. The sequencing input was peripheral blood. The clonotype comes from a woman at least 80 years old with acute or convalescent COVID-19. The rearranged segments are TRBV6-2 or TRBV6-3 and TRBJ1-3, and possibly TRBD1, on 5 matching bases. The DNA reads TGTGCCAGCAGTTTCCGGGGGAGCTCTGGAAACACCATATATTTT. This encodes CASSFRGSSGNTIYF.